These T cell receptor beta chains were read from a single sample in a study of shared clonotypes between healthy human individuals. The data were produced by immunoSEQ multiplex PCR, yet TCRdb's version contains in-frame clones alone and is incomplete. The table shows about 2 million clones, with 85% to 95% occurring only once. Sample: naive CD8+ T cells sorted from blood. The receptors here all came from a man aged 18 to 29 in good health. Each CDR3 is given with its conserved first and last residue. Fields, in order: V gene, clone size, D gene, J gene, CDR3 protein, CDR3 DNA. The D gene is left open where the match is weak. Only part of the rows carry a size: once, few, many, or a class if the clone is expanded.

V: TRBV19; size: -; D: -; J: TRBJ2-5; CDR3: CASSMDGEETQYF; DNA: TGTGCCAGTAGCATGGACGGTGAAGAGACCCAGTACTTC
V: TRBV2; size: -; D: -; J: TRBJ2-7; CDR3: CASRRPEHYEQYF; DNA: TGTGCCAGCAGAAGACCGGAGCACTACGAGCAGTACTTC
V: TRBV9; size: -; D: TRBD2; J: TRBJ2-5; CDR3: CASSVDPLAGGQETQYF; DNA: TGTGCCAGCAGCGTAGACCCCCTAGCGGGAGGGCAGGAGACCCAGTACTTC
V: TRBV4-1; size: -; D: TRBD2; J: TRBJ2-1; CDR3: CASSQEPGLAGDNEQFF; DNA: TGCGCCAGCAGCCAAGAACCCGGACTAGCGGGAGACAATGAGCAGTTCTTC
V: TRBV5-6; size: -; D: -; J: TRBJ1-2; CDR3: CASSLASAGAHYGYTF; DNA: TGTGCCAGCAGCTTGGCATCGGCAGGGGCTCACTATGGCTACACCTTC
V: TRBV30; size: -; D: -; J: TRBJ1-3; CDR3: CAWTVGQGFLNSGNTIYF; DNA: TGTGCCTGGACCGTGGGACAAGGGTTCCTCAACTCTGGAAACACCATATATTTT
V: TRBV13; size: -; D: TRBD1; J: TRBJ2-3; CDR3: CASSPAGTGGLDTQYF; DNA: TGTGCCAGCAGCCCGGCCGGGACAGGAGGTTTAGATACGCAGTATTTT
V: TRBV2; size: -; D: -; J: TRBJ2-1; CDR3: CASNWASSYNEQFF; DNA: TGTGCCAGCAATTGGGCGAGCTCCTACAATGAGCAGTTCTTC
V: TRBV11-2; size: few; D: -; J: TRBJ2-5; CDR3: CASSNWEEETQYF; DNA: TGTGCCAGCAGTAACTGGGAAGAAGAGACCCAGTACTTC
V: TRBV4-1; size: -; D: -; J: TRBJ1-1; CDR3: CASSQEGGRNTEAFF; DNA: TGCGCCAGCAGCCAAGAAGGGGGTAGAAACACTGAAGCTTTCTTT
V: TRBV10-3; size: -; D: -; J: TRBJ1-1; CDR3: CAISESWVNTEAFF; DNA: TGTGCCATCAGTGAGTCCTGGGTTAACACTGAAGCTTTCTTT
V: TRBV7-9; size: -; D: -; J: TRBJ2-3; CDR3: CASSRYSTDTQYF; DNA: TGTGCCAGCAGCCGTTATAGCACAGATACGCAGTATTTT
V: TRBV28; size: -; D: -; J: TRBJ2-7; CDR3: CASSLGQTYEQYF; DNA: TGTGCCAGCAGTCTAGGACAAACCTACGAGCAGTACTTC
V: TRBV7-6; size: -; D: TRBD2; J: TRBJ2-1; CDR3: CASSSWTSGSYNEQFF; DNA: TGTGCCAGCAGCTCATGGACTAGCGGGTCTTACAATGAGCAGTTCTTC
V: TRBV5-6; size: -; D: -; J: TRBJ2-4; CDR3: CASSQDNIQYF; DNA: TGTGCCAGCAGCCAAGATAACATTCAGTACTTC